The 9 T cell receptor beta chains given below trace back to one sample, sequenced in a study of T cell responses to AZD1222 COVID-19 vaccine (dated by TCRdb to about 2021). Receptor libraries were prepared by the immunoSEQ multiplex PCR assay. As stored in TCRdb, this immuneACCESS dataset retains in-frame rearrangements with V and J assigned. A fraction of the clones does not appear; measured against another copy, unresolved V genes explain less than half of the discrepancy, and the remainder lacks a known reason. For this sample there are 100,000 or so clones; roughly 87% appear just once. Of the sample, 2% to 3% is held by the ten largest clones. The intended sense of this specimen's time point label: about 28 days (+/-7) after the second vaccine dose. Specimen: peripheral blood, collected 28 days after the second AZD1222 dose. The origin of the receptors is an adult who received the AZD1222 COVID-19 vaccine.

The chain employs TRBV7-9 and TRBJ2-1; 11 bases agree with TRBD2. This CDR3 is built from 17 residues. V shed 4 bases, J shed 2 bases, and the junction held 7 bases outside the gene matches. Germline V lookup: CDR1 SEHNR, CDR2 FQNEAQ (reference sequence). CDR3 residues: CASSSNSGRVAYNEQFF. CDR3 coding DNA: TGTGCCAGCAGCTCGAATAGCGGGAGGGTAGCCTACAATGAGCAGTTCTTC.

The J gene is TRBJ1-2, the V gene TRBV5-1, with a weak D call TRBD1 (6 bases). This CDR3 comprises 16 residues. Germline CDR1 is SGHRS and CDR2 is YFSETQ. Trimming left V 5 bases short and J 2 bases short, with 19 bases between. The CDR3 nucleotides read TGCGCCAGCAGTCCTTATCCGGGACATGCGAACTATGGCTACACCTTC. Translated, it gives CASSPYPGHANYGYTF.

This clone was counted once. V is TRBV5-4 and J is TRBJ1-1; D uncertain. From germline, CDR1 is SGHNT and CDR2 YYREEE (reference sequence). This CDR3 contains 12 residues. Trimming took 4 bases from V and 1 from J, leaving 5 bases between them. The DNA for the CDR3 is TGTGCCAGCAGCCAGAGGAACACTGAAGCTTTCTTT. Amino acid sequence: CASSQRNTEAFF.

The CDR3 sequence: CASSIGGQGDEKLFF. Here the CDR3 DNA reads TGTGCCAGTAGTATAGGGGGGCAGGGAGATGAAAAACTGTTTTTT. V usage is TRBV19 and J usage is TRBJ1-4; possibly TRBD1 for D (6 bases). Germline V gene data show CDR1 as LNHDA and CDR2 as SQIVND (reference sequence). V gave up 1 base and J gave up 6 bases, with 12 bases separating them. This CDR3 spans 15 amino acids.

Here the CDR3 reads CASSPPVGDTQYF. Written as DNA, the CDR3 is TGTGCCAGCTCACCACCCGTTGGCGATACGCAGTATTTT. V gene TRBV18 combines with J gene TRBJ2-3; D call uncertain. CDR3 size: 13 residues. V gave up 0 bases and J gave up 6 bases, with 7 bases separating them. CDR1 KGHSH and CDR2 LQKENI come from the germline V gene. The variable domain in full, completed from reference TRBV18 and TRBJ2-3, reads NAGVMQNPRHLVRRRGQEARLRCSPMKGHSHVYWYRQLPEEGLKFMVYLQKENIIDESGMPKERFSAEFPKEGPSILRIQQVVRGDSAAYFCASSPPVGDTQYFGPGTRLTVL.

CDR3 DNA sequence: TGTGCCACCAGTGATTTTACTAGCGGGATACACTACAATGAGCAGTTCTTC. It encodes CATSDFTSGIHYNEQFF. J is TRBJ2-1 and V is TRBV24-1, with 10 bases matching TRBD2. The CDR3 is 17 residues long. Germline CDR1 KGHDR, CDR2 SFDVKD. V shed 1 base and J 3 bases; nucleotides not matched to a gene: 5.

This clone appeared once. The chain couples TRBV13 to TRBJ1-1; TRBD1 matches 7 bases. This CDR3 spans 14 amino acids. CDR1 and CDR2 from the germline V gene are PRHDT and FYEKMQ (reference sequence). Trimming removed 5 bases from V and 1 base from J; junction bases left unmatched: 4. The CDR3 is CASSHGTENTEAFF. The CDR3, as DNA: TGTGCCAGCAGCCACGGGACAGAGAACACTGAAGCTTTCTTT. The complete variable domain, with remaining parts taken from reference TRBV13 and TRBJ1-1, reads AAGVIQSPRHLIKEKRETATLKCYPIPRHDTVYWYQQGPGQDPQFLISFYEKMQSDKGSIPDRFSAQQFSDYHSELNMSSLELGDSALYFCASSHGTENTEAFFGQGTRLTVV.

The CDR3 loop is CASARDSLYGYTF. CDR3 DNA sequence: TGTGCCAGCGCACGGGACAGTTTATATGGCTACACCTTC. The chain combines TRBV9 with TRBJ1-2; the match to TRBD1 covers 7 bases. Germline V gene data show CDR1 as SGDLS and CDR2 as YYNGEE. Germline trimming cut 7 bases from V and 5 bases from J; bases unmatched to any gene: 8. The length of the CDR3 is 13 residues.

The chain is built from TRBV6-2 or TRBV6-3 and TRBJ1-5; the match to TRBD1 covers 7 bases. V shed 5 bases and J 11 bases; nucleotides not matched to a gene: 3. CDR3 size: 11 residues. The V gene's germline CDR1 is MNHEY and CDR2 SVGEGT. The CDR3 DNA is TGTGCCAGCAGTCCGGGACAGTCCCAGCATTTT. Translating gives CASSPGQSQHF.